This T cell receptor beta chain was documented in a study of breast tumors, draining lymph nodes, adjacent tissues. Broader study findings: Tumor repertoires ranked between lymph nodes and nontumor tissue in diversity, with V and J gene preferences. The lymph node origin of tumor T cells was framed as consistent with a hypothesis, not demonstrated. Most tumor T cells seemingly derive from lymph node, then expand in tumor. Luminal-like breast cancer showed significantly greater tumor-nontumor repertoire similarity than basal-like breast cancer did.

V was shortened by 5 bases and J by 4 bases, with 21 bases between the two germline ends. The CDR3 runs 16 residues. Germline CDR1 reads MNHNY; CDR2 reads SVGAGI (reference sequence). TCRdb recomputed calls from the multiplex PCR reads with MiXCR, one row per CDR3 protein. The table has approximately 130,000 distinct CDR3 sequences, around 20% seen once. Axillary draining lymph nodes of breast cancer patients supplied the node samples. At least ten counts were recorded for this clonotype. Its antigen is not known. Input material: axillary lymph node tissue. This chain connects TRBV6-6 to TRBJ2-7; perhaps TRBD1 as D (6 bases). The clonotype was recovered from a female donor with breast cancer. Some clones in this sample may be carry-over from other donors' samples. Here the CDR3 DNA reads TGTGCCAGCAGTGCCAGCCACCGGGACACGGAATACGAGCAGTACTTC. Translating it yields CASSASHRDTEYEQYF.